Listed here is a single T cell receptor beta chain. Trimming shortened V by 3 bases and J by 2 bases, and 5 bases separated the two germline ends. Germline loops: CDR1 ENHRY, CDR2 SYGVKD. The CDR3 length is 12 residues. Clones were sequenced by immunoSEQ multiplex PCR, and TCRdb holds only the in-frame ones, with some missing. The sample lists 60,000 or so clones; approximately 86% were seen once. The source of the sample is a study of OX40 agonist ivuxolimab in advanced cancers. The receptor was isolated from an adult with an advanced solid tumor such as melanoma, head and neck, liver or kidney cancer. The chain joins TRBV10-3 to TRBJ2-7; no definite D call. Sequencing used CD4+ or CD8+ T cells sorted from blood, obtained in a trial of the OX40 agonist ivuxolimab. The CDR3 region has the DNA TGTGCCATCAGTGATCAAACCTACGAGCAGTACTTC. It codes for CAISDQTYEQYF.